Below, one TCR beta chain is given with its context. This clonotype was seen at least ten times. The antigen it binds to is not known. Base quality data are lacking; no much larger clone is found one base away. Library prep was done by UMI-ligation and nested PCR. The beta constant-region primer was an equimolar mix of two oligonucleotides covering both TRBC1 and TRBC2. T4 RNA ligase 1 ligated a single-stranded oligonucleotide carrying the SP2 primer and a 12-nucleotide UMI to the cDNA 3' end. The ligated cDNA went through four rounds of PCR with nested alpha and beta constant-region primers together with the SP2 primer. The ligation reaction was kept at 16 degrees C for roughly 18-24 hours. To avoid over-amplification, PCR2 was usually performed as a SYBR Green qPCR and halted once a predetermined threshold was reached. Apart from the first purification, every purification step used Agencourt AMPure XP magnetic beads. Libraries were quantified by Qubit and checked on a TapeStation, with a main peak expected near 650 bp. Pooled libraries were sequenced on an Illumina MiSeq using v2 2x251 paired-end kits, and typically roughly 0.85-2.1 million reads were obtained per sample. Each sample was pooled at 4 nM, and roughly 4.5-7% PhiX was included to help cluster recognition. On the authors' methods: Using tag matching that tolerated one base-pair mismatch, Decombinator assigned V and J genes to FASTQ reads that had been processed by Demultiplexor. Collapsinator relied on UMIs to fix sequencing errors as well as frequency errors caused by PCR heterogeneity. CDR3Translator translated TCRs and extracted CDR3s from the conserved cysteine to the FGXG phenylalanine, flagging non-productive sequences. Repertoires were subsampled to equal numbers of UMI-defined TCRs before Gini, Shannon entropy and inverse Simpson indices were calculated. Within the linear range, a power law was fitted by maximum likelihood to the distributions of clonotype abundance. Similar UMI counts, unique TCR numbers and clonal distributions were obtained with the pipeline and with MIGEC on one naive CD8 sample. A set of approximately 6,800 CMV-associated CDR3 sequences, compiled from VDJdb and a published dataset, was used to search the repertoires. TCRdb itself trimmed the public reads at Q25 with fastp, ran MiXCR and retained productive beta chains. One record per CDR3 amino acid sequence lists the most common genes and DNA. The authors' filters were not applied to this entry. The sample yields approximately 85,000 distinct CDR3 sequences; over 7% were counted once. The ten largest clones capture around 1.5% of the sample.

From the second PCR step on, the TCR alpha and beta chain libraries were amplified in separate reactions. To determine each donor's CMV status, fresh PBMCs were stimulated overnight with CMV viral lysate, and IFNgamma production from CD4+ T cells was then assessed. Using Miltenyi beads, CD4 T cells were first positively selected, and CD8 T cells were then positively selected from the CD4-negative fraction. After staining for CD3, CD4, CD8, CD45RA, CD27 and a live/dead dye, cells were sorted on a BD Aria II into four subsets based on CD45RA and CD27. A few healthy volunteers provided blood, and each donor's sample was split into CD4 and CD8 T cells and then further divided into four differentiation subsets. Roughly 130 ml of peripheral blood was collected from each donor, and PBMC were isolated by Ficoll-Paque PLUS density-gradient centrifugation. After sorting, cells were lysed in RLT buffer, RNA was extracted using a Qiagen RNeasy kit, and the extracted RNA was stored at -80 degrees C.

This sample was included in a study of naive and memory T cell subsets (dated by TCRdb to about 2017). In the study overall: An open-source, UMI-based TCR alpha and beta sequencing pipeline was applied to sorted naive and memory peripheral blood T cell subsets. IgG serology results and the functional CMV T cell responses were in complete agreement. RNA was DNase-treated and reverse transcribed with TCR constant-region primers, mostly using SuperScript III. The investigation overall reported the following: The abundance of TCRs followed a power law with an exponent that differed between naive and memory subsets yet stayed consistent across the three individuals. RNA-based TCR counts may be influenced by expression changes linked to T cell activation and differentiation. Each clonotype was defined as a single alpha or beta chain sequence rather than as a paired alpha/beta receptor. In both CD4 and CD8 cells, a rise in Gini index and a fall in Shannon and inverse Simpson diversity were observed from naive through CM, EM and EMRA. The repertoire findings for the naive and memory subsets could not be validated against a ground truth, as none was available. After error correction, over 95% of naive TCR sequences appeared only once, giving much steeper abundance distributions than memory subsets.

From cysteine to phenylalanine, the CDR3 is 13 amino acids long. The only DNA kept is the CDR3, 39 bases in frame from the first base. The CDR1 and CDR2 encoded by the germline V gene (reference sequence) are GTSNPN and SVGIG. V is trimmed back by 7 bases and J by 7 bases, and the junction contains 7 bases that no gene match accounts for. The sequence was collected from a human donor in good health. The chain is encoded by TRBV30 joined to TRBJ1-6, with 7 central nucleotides matching TRBD1. Sequenced sample: central memory CD4+ T cells from blood. Per the publication, the cell subset or site label means: central memory, CD45RA- CD27+. The nucleotide sequence is given as TGTGCCTTATCGGACAGGCAGAATTCACCCCTCCACTTT. The encoded protein is CALSDRQNSPLHF.